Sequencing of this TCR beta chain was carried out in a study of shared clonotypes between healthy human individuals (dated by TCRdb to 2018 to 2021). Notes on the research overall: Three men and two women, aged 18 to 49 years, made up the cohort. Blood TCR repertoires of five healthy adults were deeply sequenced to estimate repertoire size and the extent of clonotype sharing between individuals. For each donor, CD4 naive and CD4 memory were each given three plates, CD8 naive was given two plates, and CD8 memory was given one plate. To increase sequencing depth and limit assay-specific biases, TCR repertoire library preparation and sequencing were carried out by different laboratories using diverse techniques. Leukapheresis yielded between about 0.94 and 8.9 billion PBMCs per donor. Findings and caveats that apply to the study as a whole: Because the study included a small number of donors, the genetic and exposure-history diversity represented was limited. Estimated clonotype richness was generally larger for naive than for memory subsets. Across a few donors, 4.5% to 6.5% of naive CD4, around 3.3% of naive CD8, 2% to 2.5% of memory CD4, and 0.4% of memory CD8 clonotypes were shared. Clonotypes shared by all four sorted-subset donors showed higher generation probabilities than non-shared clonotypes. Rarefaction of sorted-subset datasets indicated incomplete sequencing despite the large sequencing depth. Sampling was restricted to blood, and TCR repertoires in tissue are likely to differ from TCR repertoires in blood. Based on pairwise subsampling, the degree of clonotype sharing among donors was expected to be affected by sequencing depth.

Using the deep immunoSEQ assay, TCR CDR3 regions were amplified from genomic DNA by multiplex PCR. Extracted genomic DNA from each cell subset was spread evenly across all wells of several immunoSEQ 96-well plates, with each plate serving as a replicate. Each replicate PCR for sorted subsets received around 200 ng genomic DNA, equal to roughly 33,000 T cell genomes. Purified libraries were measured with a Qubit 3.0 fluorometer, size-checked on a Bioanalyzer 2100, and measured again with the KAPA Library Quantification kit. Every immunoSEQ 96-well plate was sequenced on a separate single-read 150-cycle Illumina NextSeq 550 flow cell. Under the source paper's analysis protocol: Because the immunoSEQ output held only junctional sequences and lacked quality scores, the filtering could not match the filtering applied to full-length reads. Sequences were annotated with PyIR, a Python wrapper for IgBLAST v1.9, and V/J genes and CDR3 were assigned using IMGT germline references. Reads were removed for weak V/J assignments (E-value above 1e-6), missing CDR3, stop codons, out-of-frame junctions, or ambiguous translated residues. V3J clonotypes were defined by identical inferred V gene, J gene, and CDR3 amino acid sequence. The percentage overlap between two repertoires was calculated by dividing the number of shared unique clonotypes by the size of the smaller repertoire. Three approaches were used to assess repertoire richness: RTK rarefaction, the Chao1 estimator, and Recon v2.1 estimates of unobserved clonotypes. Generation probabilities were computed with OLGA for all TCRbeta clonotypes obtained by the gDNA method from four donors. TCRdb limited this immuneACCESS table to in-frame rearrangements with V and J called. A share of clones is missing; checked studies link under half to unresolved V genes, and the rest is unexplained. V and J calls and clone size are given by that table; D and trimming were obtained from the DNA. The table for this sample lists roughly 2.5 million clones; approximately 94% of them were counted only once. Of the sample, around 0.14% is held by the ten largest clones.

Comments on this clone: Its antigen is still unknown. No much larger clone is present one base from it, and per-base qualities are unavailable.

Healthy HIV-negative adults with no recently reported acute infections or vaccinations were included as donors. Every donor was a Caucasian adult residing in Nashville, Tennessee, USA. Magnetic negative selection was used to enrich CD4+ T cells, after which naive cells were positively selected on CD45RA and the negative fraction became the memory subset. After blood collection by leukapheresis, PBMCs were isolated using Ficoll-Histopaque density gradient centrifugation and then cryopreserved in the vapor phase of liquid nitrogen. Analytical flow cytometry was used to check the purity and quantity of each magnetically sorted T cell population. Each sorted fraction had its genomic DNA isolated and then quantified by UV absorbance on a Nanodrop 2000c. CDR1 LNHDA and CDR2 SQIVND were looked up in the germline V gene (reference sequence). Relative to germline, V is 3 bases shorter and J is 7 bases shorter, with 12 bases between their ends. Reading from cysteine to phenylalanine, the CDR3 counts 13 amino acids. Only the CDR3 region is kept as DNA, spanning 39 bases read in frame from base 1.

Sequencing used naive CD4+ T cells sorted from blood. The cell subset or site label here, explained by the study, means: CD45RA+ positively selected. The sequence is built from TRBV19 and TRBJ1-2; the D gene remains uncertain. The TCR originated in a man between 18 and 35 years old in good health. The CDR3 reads CASSINKETGYTF. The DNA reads TGTGCCAGTAGTATTAATAAGGAGACTGGCTACACCTTC.